Listed below are T cell receptor beta chains from one sample, sequenced in a study of T cell repertoires in urothelial bladder cancer. TCRdb keeps only in-frame clones here, not all; method: immunoSEQ multiplex PCR. The sample has about 500 clones; 71% are singletons. The sequenced sample consisted of tumor-infiltrating cells from bladder cancer. The receptors stem from a human donor with urothelial carcinoma. The CDR3 runs from the conserved cysteine through the conserved F or W. D genes are given only for firm matches. Clone size is stated in some rows and not others, as once, few, many or a class when expanded.

clone size: NA; D gene: TRBD2; V gene: TRBV11-2; J gene: TRBJ2-1; CDR3 length: 14; CDR3 DNA: TGTGCCAGCAGCTTAGGACTAGCTAGCAATGAGCAGTTCTTC; CDR3 protein: CASSLGLASNEQFF
clone size: few; D gene: NA; V gene: TRBV4-2; J gene: TRBJ2-7; CDR3 length: 14; CDR3 DNA: TGTGCCAGCAGCCAAGATAGGGGGAGGGACGAGCAGTACTTC; CDR3 protein: CASSQDRGRDEQYF
clone size: NA; D gene: TRBD2; V gene: TRBV4-2; J gene: TRBJ2-2; CDR3 length: 15; CDR3 DNA: TGTGCCAGCAGCCAGGAACCGGGACTAGACGGGGAGCTGTTTTTT; CDR3 protein: CASSQEPGLDGELFF
clone size: few; D gene: NA; V gene: TRBV5-1; J gene: TRBJ1-4; CDR3 length: 14; CDR3 DNA: TGCGCCAGCAGGGAGGCCTCCACTAATGAAAAACTGTTTTTT; CDR3 protein: CASREASTNEKLFF
clone size: few; D gene: NA; V gene: TRBV30; J gene: TRBJ1-1; CDR3 length: 12; CDR3 DNA: TGTGCCTGGAGTTTTCTTAACACTGAAGCTTTCTTT; CDR3 protein: CAWSFLNTEAFF
clone size: NA; D gene: NA; V gene: TRBV29-1; J gene: TRBJ2-1; CDR3 length: 12; CDR3 DNA: TGCAGCGTTGACAGGGTGGGCAATGAGCAGTTCTTC; CDR3 protein: CSVDRVGNEQFF
clone size: NA; D gene: NA; V gene: TRBV4-3; J gene: TRBJ2-7; CDR3 length: 17; CDR3 DNA: TGCGCCAGCAGCCAAGAACCCGGCTACGTGGGATTATACGAACAGTACTTC; CDR3 protein: CASSQEPGYVGLYEQYF
clone size: NA; D gene: NA; V gene: TRBV27; J gene: TRBJ2-1; CDR3 length: 17; CDR3 DNA: TGTGCCAGCAGTCCTGGGGGGGGGCCGAGCTCCTACAATGAGCAGTTCTTC; CDR3 protein: CASSPGGGPSSYNEQFF
clone size: NA; D gene: TRBD2; V gene: TRBV18; J gene: TRBJ2-5; CDR3 length: 15; CDR3 DNA: TGTGCCAGCTCACTGGGACTAGCGGGGGTTGAGACCCAGTACTTC; CDR3 protein: CASSLGLAGVETQYF
clone size: NA; D gene: NA; V gene: TRBV30; J gene: TRBJ2-7; CDR3 length: 15; CDR3 DNA: TGTGCCTGGAGTGTACAGAGGCCGGGACTGGGGGAGCAGTACTTC; CDR3 protein: CAWSVQRPGLGEQYF
clone size: NA; D gene: NA; V gene: TRBV4-1; J gene: TRBJ1-1; CDR3 length: 19; CDR3 DNA: TGCGCCAGCAGCCAAGTGGGGGGGTTGGAGGGCAGTCGTTCCACTGAAGCTTTCTTT; CDR3 protein: CASSQVGGLEGSRSTEAFF
clone size: few; D gene: TRBD2; V gene: TRBV7-9; J gene: TRBJ2-5; CDR3 length: 16; CDR3 DNA: TGTGCCAGCAGCGGAGACTTAGCGGGAGCTGGGGAGACCCAGTACTTC; CDR3 protein: CASSGDLAGAGETQYF
clone size: NA; D gene: NA; V gene: TRBV10-3; J gene: TRBJ2-7; CDR3 length: 13; CDR3 DNA: TGTGCCATCAGTGGAGGCGGTTCCTACGAGCAGTACTTC; CDR3 protein: CAISGGGSYEQYF
clone size: NA; D gene: TRBD2; V gene: TRBV2; J gene: TRBJ2-3; CDR3 length: 15; CDR3 DNA: TGTGCCAGCAGTATAGCCGGGACTAGTCTTGATACGCAGTATTTT; CDR3 protein: CASSIAGTSLDTQYF
clone size: NA; D gene: NA; V gene: TRBV10-2; J gene: TRBJ2-3; CDR3 length: 14; CDR3 DNA: TGCGCCAGCAGGGCGAGCGGCCTCACAGATACGCAGTATTTT; CDR3 protein: CASRASGLTDTQYF
clone size: NA; D gene: NA; V gene: TRBV5-6; J gene: TRBJ1-1; CDR3 length: 16; CDR3 DNA: TGTGCCAGCAGCTGGGGAGTCGGCAGGGTATACACTGAAGCTTTCTTT; CDR3 protein: CASSWGVGRVYTEAFF
clone size: NA; D gene: NA; V gene: TRBV6-6; J gene: TRBJ1-6; CDR3 length: 14; CDR3 DNA: TGTGCCAGCACTCAGGGGACGTTTAATTCACCCCTCCACTTT; CDR3 protein: CASTQGTFNSPLHF
clone size: hyperexpanded; D gene: TRBD1; V gene: TRBV6-5; J gene: TRBJ2-7; CDR3 length: 15; CDR3 DNA: TGTGCCAGCAGTCCTTTTGGGGACAGCCGATACGAGCAGTACTTC; CDR3 protein: CASSPFGDSRYEQYF
clone size: NA; D gene: TRBD1; V gene: TRBV7-9; J gene: TRBJ1-4; CDR3 length: 16; CDR3 DNA: TGTGCCAGCAGCTCCAGGGGGACAGGGAGTAATGAAAAACTGTTTTTT; CDR3 protein: CASSSRGTGSNEKLFF
clone size: NA; D gene: TRBD2; V gene: TRBV11-1; J gene: TRBJ2-7; CDR3 length: 14; CDR3 DNA: TGTGCCAGCAGCTTCACTAGCGGGGGTTACGAGCAGTACTTC; CDR3 protein: CASSFTSGGYEQYF
clone size: few; D gene: NA; V gene: TRBV7-2; J gene: TRBJ1-2; CDR3 length: 14; CDR3 DNA: TGTGCCAGCAGCTTATTAGGGGTCGCGGGAGGCTACACCTTC; CDR3 protein: CASSLLGVAGGYTF
clone size: NA; D gene: TRBD2; V gene: TRBV20-1; J gene: TRBJ2-3; CDR3 length: 10; CDR3 DNA: TGCATTGCGGGAGCAGATACGCAGTATTTT; CDR3 protein: CIAGADTQYF
clone size: NA; D gene: NA; V gene: TRBV5-1; J gene: TRBJ2-5; CDR3 length: 14; CDR3 DNA: TGCGCCAGCAGCTTGTTACAGTTCAAGGAGACCCAGTACTTC; CDR3 protein: CASSLLQFKETQYF
clone size: once; D gene: TRBD2; V gene: TRBV29-1; J gene: TRBJ2-3; CDR3 length: 15; CDR3 DNA: TGCAGCGTTGGACTAGCGAGCAAGAGCACAGATACGCAGTATTTT; CDR3 protein: CSVGLASKSTDTQYF
clone size: NA; D gene: TRBD2; V gene: TRBV7-9; J gene: TRBJ2-7; CDR3 length: 13; CDR3 DNA: TGTGCCAGCAGCTTATCGGGGGGCTACGAGCAGTACTTC; CDR3 protein: CASSLSGGYEQYF
clone size: NA; D gene: NA; V gene: TRBV5-1; J gene: TRBJ2-7; CDR3 length: 13; CDR3 DNA: TGCGCCAGCAGCTTGGGGCCAGGGCGCGAGCAGTACTTC; CDR3 protein: CASSLGPGREQYF
clone size: few; D gene: TRBD1; V gene: TRBV6-6; J gene: TRBJ2-7; CDR3 length: 14; CDR3 DNA: TGTGCCAGCAGCCGGACAGGGCCCTCCTACGAGCAGTACTTC; CDR3 protein: CASSRTGPSYEQYF
clone size: once; D gene: NA; V gene: TRBV7-9; J gene: TRBJ1-2; CDR3 length: 15; CDR3 DNA: TGTGCCAGCAGCCCAGACCCGGGACTTATCTATGGCTACACCTTC; CDR3 protein: CASSPDPGLIYGYTF
clone size: NA; D gene: NA; V gene: TRBV5-8; J gene: TRBJ2-7; CDR3 length: 13; CDR3 DNA: TGTGCCAGCAGCTCACGGAGCTCCTACGAGCAGTACTTC; CDR3 protein: CASSSRSSYEQYF
clone size: once; D gene: NA; V gene: TRBV23-1; J gene: TRBJ2-7; CDR3 length: 14; CDR3 DNA: TGCGCCAACGTGGGCCATAGCCCTTCCTACGAGCAGTACTTC; CDR3 protein: CANVGHSPSYEQYF
clone size: NA; D gene: NA; V gene: TRBV4-1; J gene: TRBJ1-5; CDR3 length: 14; CDR3 DNA: TGCGCCAGCAGCCAGGAGGGATCATTGGGGCCCCAGCATTTT; CDR3 protein: CASSQEGSLGPQHF
clone size: NA; D gene: NA; V gene: TRBV9; J gene: TRBJ1-4; CDR3 length: 15; CDR3 DNA: TGTGCCAGCAGCGTAGGTCCCGAGGGGCATGAAAAACTGTTTTTT; CDR3 protein: CASSVGPEGHEKLFF
clone size: NA; D gene: NA; V gene: TRBV7-9; J gene: TRBJ1-2; CDR3 length: 16; CDR3 DNA: TGTGCCAGCAGCCCTTTTGGACTAGACGGTAACTATGGCTACACCTTC; CDR3 protein: CASSPFGLDGNYGYTF
clone size: NA; D gene: TRBD1; V gene: TRBV19; J gene: TRBJ2-5; CDR3 length: 18; CDR3 DNA: TGTGCCAGTAGTTTCCGGACAGGGCATGAACCGGCGGGAAAGACCCAGTACTTC; CDR3 protein: CASSFRTGHEPAGKTQYF
clone size: NA; D gene: TRBD1; V gene: TRBV19; J gene: TRBJ1-1; CDR3 length: 14; CDR3 DNA: TGTGCCAGTAGTAGGGACAGGGGCCGAGTTGAAGCTTTCTTT; CDR3 protein: CASSRDRGRVEAFF
clone size: NA; D gene: TRBD2; V gene: TRBV18; J gene: TRBJ2-1; CDR3 length: 16; CDR3 DNA: TGTGCCAGCTCACCACCTACTAGCGGGGGGAGGAATGAGCAGTTCTTC; CDR3 protein: CASSPPTSGGRNEQFF
clone size: NA; D gene: NA; V gene: TRBV5-4; J gene: TRBJ1-2; CDR3 length: 12; CDR3 DNA: TGTGCCAGCAGCCAGGACTCTATGAGCTACACCTTC; CDR3 protein: CASSQDSMSYTF